The sequence of this T cell receptor (beta chain) was determined in a study of cytomegalovirus exposure and HLA in healthy donors. Study findings and constraints: A previous analysis found most TCR beta V segments productive roughly 87% or roughly 30% of the time. Common viral pathogens (according to a later analysis) appeared linked to several of the most significant clusters.

CDR1 and CDR2 from the germline V gene are MNHNS and SASEGT. V lost 3 bases to trimming and J lost 4 bases, with 10 bases between them. CDR3 length: 14 residues. Comment on this clone: Its antigen is as yet unknown.

This PCR relied on a set of 60 Vbeta primers and 13 Jbeta primers. Clones were sequenced by immunoSEQ multiplex PCR, and TCRdb holds only the in-frame ones, with some missing. The table lists 150,000 to 180,000 clones, over 70% of them singletons. Sequenced: PBMCs. The rearrangement joins TRBV6-1 to TRBJ1-5; D is perhaps TRBD1 (6 bases). This TCR was sampled from a man in his thirties or forties in good health and CMV-seronegative. CDR3 residues: CASSDWTANQPQHF. In DNA, the CDR3 is TGTGCCAGCAGTGACTGGACAGCTAATCAGCCCCAGCATTTT.